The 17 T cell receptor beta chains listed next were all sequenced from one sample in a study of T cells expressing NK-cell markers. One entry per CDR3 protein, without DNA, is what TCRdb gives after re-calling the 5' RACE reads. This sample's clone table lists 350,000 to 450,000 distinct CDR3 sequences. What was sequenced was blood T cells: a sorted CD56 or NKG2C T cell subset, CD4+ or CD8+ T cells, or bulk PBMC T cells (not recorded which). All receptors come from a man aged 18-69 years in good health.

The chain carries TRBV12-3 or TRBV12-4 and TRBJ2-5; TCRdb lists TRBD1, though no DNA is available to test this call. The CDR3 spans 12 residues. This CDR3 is CASSWGAETQYF.

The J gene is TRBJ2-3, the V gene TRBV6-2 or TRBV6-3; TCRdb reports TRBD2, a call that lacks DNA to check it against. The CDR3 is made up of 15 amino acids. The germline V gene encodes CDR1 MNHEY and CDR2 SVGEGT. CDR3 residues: CASRHAGSGADTQYF.

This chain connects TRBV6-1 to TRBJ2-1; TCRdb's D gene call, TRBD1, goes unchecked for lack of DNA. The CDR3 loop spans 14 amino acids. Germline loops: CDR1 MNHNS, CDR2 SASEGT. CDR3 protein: CASTGRTGANEQFF.

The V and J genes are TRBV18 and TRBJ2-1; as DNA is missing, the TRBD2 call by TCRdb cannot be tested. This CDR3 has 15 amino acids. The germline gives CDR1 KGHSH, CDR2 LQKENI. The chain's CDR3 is CASWFGSGGENEQFF.

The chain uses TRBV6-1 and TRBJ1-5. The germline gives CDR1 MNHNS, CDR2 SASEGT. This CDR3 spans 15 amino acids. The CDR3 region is CASTSRRTRNQPQHF.

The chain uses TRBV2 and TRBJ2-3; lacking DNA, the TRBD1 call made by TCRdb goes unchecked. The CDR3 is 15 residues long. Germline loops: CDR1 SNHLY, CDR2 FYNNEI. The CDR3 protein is CASRPGIGNGDTQYF. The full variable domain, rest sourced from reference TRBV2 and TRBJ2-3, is EPEVTQTPSHQVTQMGQEVILRCVPISNHLYFYWYRQILGQKVEFLVSFYNNEISEKSEIFDDQFSVERPDGSNFTLKIRSTKLEDSAMYFCASRPGIGNGDTQYFGPGTRLTVL.

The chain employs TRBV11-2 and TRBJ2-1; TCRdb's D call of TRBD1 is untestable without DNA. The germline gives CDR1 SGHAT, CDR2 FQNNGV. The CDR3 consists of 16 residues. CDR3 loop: CASSPRTGGGYNEQFF.

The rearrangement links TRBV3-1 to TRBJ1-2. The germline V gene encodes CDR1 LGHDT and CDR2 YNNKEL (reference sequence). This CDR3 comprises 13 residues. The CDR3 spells CASSQNAGQGYTF.

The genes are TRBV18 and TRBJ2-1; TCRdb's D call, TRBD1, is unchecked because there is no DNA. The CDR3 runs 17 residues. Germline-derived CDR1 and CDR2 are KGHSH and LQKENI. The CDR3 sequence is CASSPPARGGSYNEQFF.

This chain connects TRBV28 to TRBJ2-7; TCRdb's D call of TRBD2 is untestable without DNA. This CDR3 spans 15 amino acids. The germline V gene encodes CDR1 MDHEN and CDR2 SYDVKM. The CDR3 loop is CASKPTSGGDYEQYF.

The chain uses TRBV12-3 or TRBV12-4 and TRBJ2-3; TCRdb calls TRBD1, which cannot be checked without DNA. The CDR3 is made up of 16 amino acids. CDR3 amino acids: CASSQGHRGASDTQYF.

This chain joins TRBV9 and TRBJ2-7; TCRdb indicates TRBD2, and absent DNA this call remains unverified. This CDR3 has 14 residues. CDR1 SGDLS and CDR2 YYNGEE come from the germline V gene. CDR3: CASSPGLAGYEQYF.

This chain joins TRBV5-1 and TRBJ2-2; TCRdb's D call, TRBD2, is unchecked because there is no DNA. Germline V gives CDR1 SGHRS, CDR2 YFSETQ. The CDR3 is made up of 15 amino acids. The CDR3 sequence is CASRWTSGGSGELFF. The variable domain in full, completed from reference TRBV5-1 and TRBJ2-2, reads KAGVTQTPRYLIKTRGQQVTLSCSPISGHRSVSWYQQTPGQGLQFLFEYFSETQRNKGNFPGRFSGRQFSNSRSEMNVSTLELGDSALYLCASRWTSGGSGELFFGEGSRLTVL.

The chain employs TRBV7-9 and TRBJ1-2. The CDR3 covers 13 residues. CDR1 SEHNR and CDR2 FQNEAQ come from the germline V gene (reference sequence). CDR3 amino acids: CASSGTAGNGYTF.

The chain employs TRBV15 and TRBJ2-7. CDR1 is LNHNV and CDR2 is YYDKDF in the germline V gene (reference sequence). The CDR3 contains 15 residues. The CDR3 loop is CATSRGASFAYEQYF.

The CDR3: CASSYSASGLLEQYF. This chain links TRBV6-5 with TRBJ2-7; TCRdb calls TRBD2, which cannot be checked without DNA. The CDR3 loop spans 15 amino acids. The germline CDR1 and CDR2 sequences are MNHEY and SVGAGI.

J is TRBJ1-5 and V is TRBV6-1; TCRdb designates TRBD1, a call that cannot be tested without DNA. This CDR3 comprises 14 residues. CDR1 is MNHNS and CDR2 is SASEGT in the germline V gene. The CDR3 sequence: CASREQGAGQPQHF.